This TCR beta chain appears in the sequencing data of a study of blood T cell repertoires in COVID-19. Study at large: The study drew acute and convalescent COVID-19 samples from the United States, Italy and Spain. From T cells, B-cell-depleted T cells, or PBMCs came the material, which was cDNA or gDNA.

The CDR3 consists of 16 residues. Germline CDR1 SGHNT, CDR2 YYREEE (reference sequence). The V gene end was trimmed by 5 bases and the J gene end by 4 bases; junction bases not matched to a gene: 10. Original handling: For nucleated cells, counts were estimated from reference gene primer amplification. Profiled with immunoSEQ multiplex PCR; TCRdb holds only in-frame clones, not every one. V, J and clone size reflect that table, while D and trimming were determined from the DNA. Of fewer than 500,000 clones detected, around 89% appear once; the ten largest clones hold more than 4%. Sequencing used peripheral blood. The sequence was collected from a woman under 40 with acute or convalescent COVID-19. The V gene is TRBV5-4, the J gene TRBJ2-3, with TRBD2 matching over 10 bases. CDR3 DNA sequence: TGTGCCAGCAGGTTTGATAGCGGGGGGCCTCCAGATACGCAGTATTTT. Translation gives CASRFDSGGPPDTQYF.